This T cell receptor (beta chain) was profiled in a study of blood T cells in healthy people across ages. PCR was performed a second time for about 6 to 11 cycles using a sample-barcoded 5' primer and a J-beta primer mix. Every single cDNA molecule received a tag from a template-switch adaptor with 12 random nucleotides. Each CDR3 protein gets one entry after TCRdb re-called the 5' RACE reads with MiXCR. The data show around 1.5 million distinct CDR3 sequences, about 43% seen once. Samples each had at least 5 micrograms of total RNA extracted. The germline gives CDR1 ENHRY, CDR2 SYGVKD. J lost 0 bases, V lost 8 bases, and 9 bases had no gene match. The CDR3 totals 16 residues.

The chain couples TRBV10-3 to TRBJ2-3; TRBD1 matches 9 bases. Sequencing used blood. This TCR was recovered from a young woman in good health. The CDR3 is CAILSGTGLSTDTQYF. The CDR3 DNA reads TGTGCCATCCTATCCGGGACAGGGCTGAGCACAGATACGCAGTATTTT.